This entry lists 23 T cell receptor beta chains sequenced from one sample in a study of cytomegalovirus exposure and HLA in healthy donors. The primer mix had 60 Vbeta and 13 Jbeta primers. Clones were sequenced by immunoSEQ multiplex PCR, and TCRdb holds only the in-frame ones, with some missing. Counted here are some 120,000 clones, over 80% occurring once; the ten biggest clones make up approximately 0.24%. The source material was PBMCs. The source of these receptors is a man in his fifties in good health and CMV-seronegative.

The gene calls are TRBV4-3 and TRBJ1-1, with D possibly matching TRBD1 (5 bases). The V end lost 0 bases, the J end lost 11 bases, and 10 bases lay between the germline ends. Germline V gene sequence: CDR1 LGHNA, CDR2 YSLEER. The CDR3 loop spans 12 amino acids. Written as DNA, the CDR3 is TGCGCCAGCAGCCAAGAAAGGGGTACCGCTTTCTTT. Protein: CASSQERGTAFF.

J is TRBJ1-1 and V is TRBV2; perhaps TRBD1 as D (6 bases). The CDR3 consists of 13 residues. Trimming removed 4 bases at V and 3 bases at J, with 9 bases between. Looked up from germline, CDR1 is SNHLY and CDR2 is FYNNEI. The CDR3 loop reads CASSGQVDTEAFF. Written as DNA, the CDR3 is TGTGCCAGCAGTGGACAGGTAGACACTGAAGCTTTCTTT.

The rearrangement uses TRBV13 and TRBJ1-4; D ambiguous. Germline CDR1 reads PRHDT; CDR2 reads FYEKMQ (reference sequence). Trimming shortened V by 4 bases and J by 8 bases, and 11 bases separated the two germline ends. The CDR3 spans 13 residues. DNA of the CDR3: TGTGCCAGCAGCTCCCGGACTGTGGAAAAACTGTTTTTT. It specifies CASSSRTVEKLFF. Full variable domain (missing parts from reference TRBV13 and TRBJ1-4): AAGVIQSPRHLIKEKRETATLKCYPIPRHDTVYWYQQGPGQDPQFLISFYEKMQSDKGSIPDRFSAQQFSDYHSELNMSSLELGDSALYFCASSSRTVEKLFFGSGTQLSVL.

The chain employs TRBV7-2 and TRBJ2-7; possibly TRBD2 for D (6 bases). In germline, CDR1 is SGHTA, CDR2 FQGNSA. This CDR3 contains 12 residues. Trimming left V 3 bases short and J 6 bases short, with 9 bases between. The CDR3 DNA is TGTGCCAGCAGCTTCCTGGGGGGCGAGCAGTACTTC. Encoded protein: CASSFLGGEQYF.

The chain carries TRBV6-4 and TRBJ2-1, with 12 bases matching TRBD2. The V gene end was trimmed by 6 bases and the J gene end by 1 base; junction bases not matched to a gene: 4. CDR1 and CDR2 (germline): MRHNA, SNTAGT. CDR3 length: 16 residues. The CDR3 reads CASSLTSGGSYNEQFF. In DNA form, the CDR3 reads TGTGCCAGCAGCCTCACTAGCGGGGGGTCCTACAATGAGCAGTTCTTC.

This chain uses TRBV25-1 with TRBJ1-2; D unresolved. CDR1 MGHDK and CDR2 SYGVNS come from the germline V gene. V lost 6 bases and J 7 bases, leaving 12 bases between the germline ends. The CDR3 length is 12 residues. The CDR3 loop reads CASRHGNRGYTF. In DNA, the CDR3 is TGTGCCAGCAGACACGGGAACCGTGGCTACACCTTC.

The rearrangement joins TRBV29-1 to TRBJ2-7; TRBD1 agrees at 7 bases. CDR3 length: 12 residues. Unmatched junction bases numbered 5, after V lost 6 bases and J lost 3 bases. Germline assignment: CDR1 SQVTM and CDR2 ANQGSEA. This CDR3 reads CSVTGFGYEQYF. The CDR3 region has the DNA TGCAGCGTGACAGGGTTTGGCTACGAGCAGTACTTC.

This rearrangement joins TRBV10-3 to TRBJ2-1, with 14 bases aligning to TRBD2. The junction had 10 bases not matched to a gene; V was cut back by 6 bases and J by 0 bases. The CDR3 runs 19 residues. CDR1 and CDR2 from the germline V gene are ENHRY and SYGVKD. CDR3: CAISSPGTSGRSSYNEQFF. DNA for the CDR3: TGTGCCATCAGCAGCCCCGGGACTAGCGGGAGAAGCTCCTACAATGAGCAGTTCTTC.

Here the CDR3 reads CASRGGQETTEAFF. The CDR3 bases are TGTGCCAGCAGGGGAGGACAGGAGACCACTGAAGCTTTCTTT. The chain uses TRBV6-6 and TRBJ1-1, with 7 bases identical to TRBD1. The germline V gene encodes CDR1 MNHNY and CDR2 SVGAGI (reference sequence). This CDR3 is built from 14 residues. The junction had 8 bases not matched to a gene; V was cut back by 6 bases and J by 4 bases.

The chain joins TRBV29-1 to TRBJ2-7; 7 bases map to TRBD1. The CDR3 is 11 residues long. V lost 6 bases and J lost 3; bases outside the gene matches: 2. Per germline, CDR1 SQVTM and CDR2 ANQGSEA. The CDR3 DNA follows: TGCAGCGTGGGGGACAGCTACGAGCAGTACTTC. It codes for CSVGDSYEQYF.

The V call is TRBV30, the J call TRBJ1-2; 10 bases match TRBD1. The germline CDR1 and CDR2 sequences are GTSNPN and SVGIG (reference sequence). With 8 bases clipped from V and 8 bases from J, the junction kept 11 bases outside the gene matches. CDR3 length: 13 residues. CDR3 nucleotides: TGTGCCCAACGTACCCGGACAGGGGGAGGCTACACCTTC. Translation: CAQRTRTGGGYTF.

The V and J genes are TRBV27 and TRBJ1-5; maybe TRBD1 (6 bases). The V end was cut by 2 bases, the J end by 7 bases, with 12 bases between. CDR1 is MNHEY and CDR2 is SMNVEV in the germline V gene (reference sequence). The CDR3 consists of 14 residues. CDR3 nucleotides: TGTGCCAGCAGTTTACAGGGGCTAGGGCAGCCCCAGCATTTT. This encodes CASSLQGLGQPQHF.

The CDR3 nucleotides read TGTGCCAGCAGCCCCTTATTTGCGGGGGTGGGGAACTATGGCTACACCTTC. It codes for CASSPLFAGVGNYGYTF. The V gene is TRBV5-5, the J gene TRBJ1-2; perhaps TRBD1 as D (5 bases). Per the germline V gene, CDR1 is SGHKS and CDR2 is YYEKEE (reference sequence). The length of the CDR3 is 17 residues. The V end was cut by 4 bases, the J end by 2 bases, with 21 bases between.

The J gene is TRBJ2-7, the V gene TRBV19; 8 bases align to TRBD2. The CDR3 runs to 15 residues. Germline values: CDR1 LNHDA, CDR2 SQIVND (reference sequence). V lost 4 bases and J lost 3; bases outside the gene matches: 8. CDR3 sequence: CASSTIGLALYEQYF. CDR3 nucleotides: TGTGCCAGTAGTACTATTGGACTAGCCCTCTACGAGCAGTACTTC.

This clone was detected once. The rearrangement joins TRBV4-3 to TRBJ2-3, with D perhaps TRBD2 (6 bases). The germline CDR1 and CDR2 sequences are LGHNA and YSLEER. The length of the CDR3 is 17 residues. Trimming took 4 bases from V and 0 from J, leaving 17 bases between them. The CDR3 spells CASSRSGKGTSTDTQYF. CDR3 in DNA: TGCGCCAGCAGCCGGAGCGGCAAGGGGACTAGCACAGATACGCAGTATTTT.

The CDR3 is CASSQVEVSSTDTQYF. In DNA, the CDR3 is TGTGCCAGCAGCCAAGTTGAGGTTTCAAGCACAGATACGCAGTATTTT. V is TRBV4-2 and J is TRBJ2-3; D is unclear. V dropped 1 base and J dropped 0 bases, with 11 bases sitting between them. CDR1 and CDR2 from the germline V gene are LGHNA and YNFKEQ. The CDR3 consists of 16 residues.

The V call is TRBV5-8, the J call TRBJ2-2, with a weak D call TRBD1 (5 bases). Germline loops: CDR1 SGHTS, CDR2 YDEGEE. V gave up 0 bases and J gave up 6 bases, with 12 bases separating them. The CDR3 is 15 amino acids. The CDR3 reads CASSLEIQGAGELFF. The CDR3 DNA sequence: TGTGCCAGCAGCTTGGAAATCCAGGGCGCCGGGGAGCTGTTTTTT.

A few counts support this clone. The V gene is TRBV14, the J gene TRBJ2-2, with D uncertain. Germline V gene lookup returns CDR1 SGHDN and CDR2 FVKESK. The CDR3 has 11 amino acids. Trimming removed 6 bases from V and 5 bases from J, with 4 bases in between. The CDR3 is CASRSTGELFF. CDR3 coding DNA: TGTGCCAGCAGATCTACCGGGGAGCTGTTTTTT.

The chain is built from TRBV5-6 and TRBJ2-7, with 7 bases matching TRBD2. J lost 1 base, V lost 4 bases, and 2 bases had no gene match. The CDR3 covers 13 residues. Per germline, CDR1 SGHDT and CDR2 YYEEEE. Here the CDR3 reads CASSGAGSYEQYF. The CDR3 region has the DNA TGTGCCAGCAGCGGAGCGGGGTCCTACGAGCAGTACTTC. The variable domain in full, completed from reference TRBV5-6 and TRBJ2-7, reads DAGVTQSPTHLIKTRGQQVTLRCSPKSGHDTVSWYQQALGQGPQFIFQYYEEEERQRGNFPDRFSGHQFPNYSSELNVNALLLGDSALYLCASSGAGSYEQYFGPGTRLTVT.

The chain carries TRBV19 and TRBJ1-4; 10 bases agree with TRBD1. The CDR3 extends over 18 amino acids. In germline, CDR1 is LNHDA, CDR2 SQIVND (reference sequence). J lost 0 bases, V lost 8 bases, and 12 bases had no gene match. CDR3 sequence (DNA): TGTGCCAGTCACGGGACAGGGGCCCTAGTTGCAACTAATGAAAAACTGTTTTTT. It specifies CASHGTGALVATNEKLFF.

The V and J genes are TRBV19 and TRBJ1-1; 8 nucleotides align to TRBD1. Germline trimming cut 3 bases from V and 0 bases from J; bases unmatched to any gene: 3. Germline CDR1 LNHDA, CDR2 SQIVND (reference sequence). This CDR3 has 15 amino acids. The CDR3 DNA sequence: TGTGCCAGTAGTATTCAGGGGGCAATGAACACTGAAGCTTTCTTT. This gives the protein CASSIQGAMNTEAFF.

The chain joins TRBV6-1 to TRBJ2-4, with D maybe TRBD2 (5 bases). This CDR3 has 14 residues. CDR1 and CDR2 (germline): MNHNS, SASEGT. V was clipped by 3 bases and J by 0 bases, with 6 bases between them. In DNA form, the CDR3 reads TGTGCCAGCAGTGAGGACTTAGCCAAAAACATTCAGTACTTC. Its translation: CASSEDLAKNIQYF.

This chain links TRBV30 with TRBJ1-4; 8 nucleotides match TRBD1. This CDR3 spans 15 amino acids. Germline V gene data show CDR1 as GTSNPN and CDR2 as SVGIG (reference sequence). Trimming removed 1 base from V and 4 bases from J; junction bases left unmatched: 5. CDR3 region: CAWSAPTGVNEKLFF. As DNA, the CDR3 is TGTGCCTGGAGTGCCCCGACAGGGGTTAATGAAAAACTGTTTTTT.